Listed below are T cell receptor beta chains from one sample, sequenced in a study of T-cell memory formation after mild COVID-19. TCRdb processed the 5' RACE reads anew with MiXCR; each CDR3 protein has one entry. The profile shows about 140,000 distinct CDR3 sequences, 13% to 15% of them singletons. The sample comprised PBMCs or a T cell subset sorted from them (not recorded which). The source of these receptors is an adult woman who had mild COVID-19 (a few samples of this study predate the infection). Cell type and time point are not known. Both conserved end residues are part of each CDR3. D genes are given only for firm matches. Clone size is not always given. Where it is, it says once, few, many or a class for expanded clones.

clone size: few
J gene: TRBJ1-4
D gene: NA
V gene: TRBV3-1
CDR3 DNA: TGTGCCAGCAGCCAAGTTCGGGACAAACCCAATGAAAAACTGTTTTTT
CDR3 protein: CASSQVRDKPNEKLFF

clone size: NA
J gene: TRBJ2-1
D gene: NA
V gene: TRBV12-3/TRBV12-4
CDR3 DNA: TGTGCCAGCAGTTTTGGGGGCCTCTACAATGAGCAGTTCTTC
CDR3 protein: CASSFGGLYNEQFF

clone size: many
J gene: TRBJ1-1
D gene: NA
V gene: TRBV27
CDR3 DNA: TGTGCCAGCAGTTACAGGGAGGACACTGAAGCTTTCTTT
CDR3 protein: CASSYREDTEAFF

clone size: few
J gene: TRBJ1-1
D gene: TRBD1
V gene: TRBV3-1
CDR3 DNA: TGTGCCAGCAACTCGAAGATTGTGACAGGGCGGGTGGGCACTGAAGCTTTCTTT
CDR3 protein: CASNSKIVTGRVGTEAFF

clone size: NA
J gene: TRBJ1-6
D gene: NA
V gene: TRBV4-2
CDR3 DNA: TGTGCCAGCAGCCAAGTTCCCGTTTCAAGGAATTCACCCCTCCACTTT
CDR3 protein: CASSQVPVSRNSPLHF

clone size: few
J gene: TRBJ1-5
D gene: NA
V gene: TRBV24-1
CDR3 DNA: TGTGCCACCAGGGACAGAGACAATCAGCCCCAGCATTTT
CDR3 protein: CATRDRDNQPQHF

clone size: few
J gene: TRBJ1-1
D gene: NA
V gene: TRBV27
CDR3 DNA: TGTGCCAGCAGTAGAGACAGTATTTATGAAGCTTTCTTT
CDR3 protein: CASSRDSIYEAFF

clone size: few
J gene: TRBJ1-1
D gene: NA
V gene: TRBV5-1
CDR3 DNA: TGCGCCAGCAGCCCCCGACTTTTCACTACTGAAGCTTTCTTT
CDR3 protein: CASSPRLFTTEAFF

clone size: few
J gene: TRBJ2-5
D gene: TRBD2
V gene: TRBV10-3
CDR3 DNA: TGTGCCATCAGTGAGAGTGCTAGCGGAGGGGAGACCCAGTACTTC
CDR3 protein: CAISESASGGETQYF

clone size: few
J gene: TRBJ2-3
D gene: TRBD2
V gene: TRBV7-9
CDR3 DNA: TGTGCCAGCAGCTTGCAGCGGGGGGGCACAGATACGCAGTATTTT
CDR3 protein: CASSLQRGGTDTQYF

clone size: NA
J gene: TRBJ2-1
D gene: TRBD2
V gene: TRBV3-1
CDR3 DNA: TGTGCCAGCAGCCAAAGTGCCCTAGCGGGGGGCCGGAGCTCCTACAATGAGCAGTTCTTC
CDR3 protein: CASSQSALAGGRSSYNEQFF

clone size: NA
J gene: TRBJ2-7
D gene: TRBD1
V gene: TRBV6-2/TRBV6-3
CDR3 DNA: TGTGCCAGCAGTTACCCACTCCCGGGACAGGGGGCTTACGAGCAGTACTTC
CDR3 protein: CASSYPLPGQGAYEQYF

clone size: NA
J gene: TRBJ1-1
D gene: NA
V gene: TRBV12-3/TRBV12-4
CDR3 DNA: TGTGCCAGCAGCTCCAACCGGGACCCCGAAGCTTTCTTT
CDR3 protein: CASSSNRDPEAFF

clone size: NA
J gene: TRBJ1-1
D gene: TRBD1
V gene: TRBV5-1
CDR3 DNA: TGCGCCAGCAGCCGCGGGACAGGGGAGGAGGACACTGAAGCTTTCTTT
CDR3 protein: CASSRGTGEEDTEAFF

clone size: few
J gene: TRBJ1-1
D gene: NA
V gene: TRBV4-1
CDR3 DNA: TGCGCCAGCAGCCGTTCGACGGCCCGTGAAGCTTTCTTT
CDR3 protein: CASSRSTAREAFF

clone size: NA
J gene: TRBJ2-3
D gene: TRBD2
V gene: TRBV20-1
CDR3 DNA: TGCAGCGTACCTGGACTAGCGGGAGGACGAGATACGCAGTATTTT
CDR3 protein: CSVPGLAGGRDTQYF

clone size: NA
J gene: TRBJ1-1
D gene: NA
V gene: TRBV6-5
CDR3 DNA: TGTGCCAGCAGTTATGGGCAGAAAGCTTTCTTT
CDR3 protein: CASSYGQKAFF

clone size: NA
J gene: TRBJ1-5
D gene: TRBD1
V gene: TRBV9
CDR3 DNA: TGTGCCAGCAGCGGGACAGGGGGGGAACAGCCCCAGCATTTT
CDR3 protein: CASSGTGGEQPQHF

clone size: NA
J gene: TRBJ1-1
D gene: NA
V gene: TRBV7-9
CDR3 DNA: TGTGCCAGCAGCTTAGGCGGCCTCTGGGGGAATAACACTGAAGCTTTCTTT
CDR3 protein: CASSLGGLWGNNTEAFF

clone size: NA
J gene: TRBJ2-2
D gene: NA
V gene: TRBV6-5
CDR3 DNA: TGTGCCAGCAGTTACGTGGGGCCAGCCGGGGAGCTGTTTTTT
CDR3 protein: CASSYVGPAGELFF

clone size: few
J gene: TRBJ2-3
D gene: TRBD2
V gene: TRBV9
CDR3 DNA: TGTGCCAGCAGCGTAGATTGGGACGCCGGGGGGACGCAGTATTTT
CDR3 protein: CASSVDWDAGGTQYF

clone size: NA
J gene: TRBJ2-3
D gene: TRBD2
V gene: TRBV30
CDR3 DNA: TGTGCCTGGACCGCGGGGACTAACACAGATACGCAGTATTTT
CDR3 protein: CAWTAGTNTDTQYF

clone size: few
J gene: TRBJ1-1
D gene: NA
V gene: TRBV10-3
CDR3 DNA: TGTGCCATCAGTGAGTCGTATGGAGCCGAAGCTTTCTTT
CDR3 protein: CAISESYGAEAFF

clone size: few
J gene: TRBJ2-1
D gene: TRBD2
V gene: TRBV29-1
CDR3 DNA: TGCAGCGTTGAGGGACTACGAAATGAGCAGTTCTTC
CDR3 protein: CSVEGLRNEQFF

clone size: few
J gene: TRBJ1-1
D gene: NA
V gene: TRBV29-1
CDR3 DNA: TGCAGCGTTGGGAATTCCCTTGAGGCTGAAGCTTTCTTT
CDR3 protein: CSVGNSLEAEAFF

clone size: NA
J gene: TRBJ2-7
D gene: NA
V gene: TRBV30
CDR3 DNA: TGTGCCTGGAGCGCCGGGACTGGGGACTACGAGCAGTACTTC
CDR3 protein: CAWSAGTGDYEQYF

clone size: few
J gene: TRBJ2-1
D gene: TRBD1
V gene: TRBV12-3/TRBV12-4
CDR3 DNA: TGTGCCAGCAGTTGGGGGACAGGGGAGAATGAGCAGTTCTTC
CDR3 protein: CASSWGTGENEQFF

clone size: few
J gene: TRBJ2-5
D gene: NA
V gene: TRBV20-1
CDR3 DNA: TGCAGTGCTAGAGATTGGAGGAACGAAGAGACCCAGTACTTC
CDR3 protein: CSARDWRNEETQYF

clone size: few
J gene: TRBJ1-1
D gene: NA
V gene: TRBV9
CDR3 DNA: TGTGCCAGCAGCGTAGCGGTTGACGGTGAAGCTTTCTTT
CDR3 protein: CASSVAVDGEAFF

clone size: NA
J gene: TRBJ1-2
D gene: NA
V gene: TRBV24-1
CDR3 DNA: TGTGCCACCAGTGATGAGTTAAGTGGCTACACCTTC
CDR3 protein: CATSDELSGYTF